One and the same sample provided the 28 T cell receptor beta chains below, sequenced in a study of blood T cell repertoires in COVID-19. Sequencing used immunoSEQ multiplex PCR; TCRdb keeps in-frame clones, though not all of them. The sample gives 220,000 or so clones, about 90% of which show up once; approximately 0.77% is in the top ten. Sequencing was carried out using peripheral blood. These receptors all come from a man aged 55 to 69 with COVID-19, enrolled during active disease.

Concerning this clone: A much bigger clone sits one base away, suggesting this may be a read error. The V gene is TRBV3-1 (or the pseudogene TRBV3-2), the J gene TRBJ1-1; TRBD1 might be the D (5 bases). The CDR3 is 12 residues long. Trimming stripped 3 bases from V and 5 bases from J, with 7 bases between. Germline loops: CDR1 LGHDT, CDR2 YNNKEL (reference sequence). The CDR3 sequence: CASSHGGTEAFF. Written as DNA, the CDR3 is TGTGCCAGCAGCCACGGGGGGACTGAAGCTTTCTTT.

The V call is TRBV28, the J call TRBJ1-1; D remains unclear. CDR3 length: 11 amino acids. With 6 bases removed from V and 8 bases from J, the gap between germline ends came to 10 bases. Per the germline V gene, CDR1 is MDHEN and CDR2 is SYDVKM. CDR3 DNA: TGTGCCAGCAGCGTCAACTGGGAAGCTTTCTTT. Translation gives CASSVNWEAFF.

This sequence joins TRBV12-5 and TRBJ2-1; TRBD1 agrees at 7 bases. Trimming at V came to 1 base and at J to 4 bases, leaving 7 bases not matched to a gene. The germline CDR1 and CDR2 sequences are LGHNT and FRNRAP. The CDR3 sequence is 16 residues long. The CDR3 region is CASGLDYGTAYNEQFF. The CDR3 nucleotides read TGTGCTAGTGGTTTGGATTACGGGACAGCTTACAATGAGCAGTTCTTC.

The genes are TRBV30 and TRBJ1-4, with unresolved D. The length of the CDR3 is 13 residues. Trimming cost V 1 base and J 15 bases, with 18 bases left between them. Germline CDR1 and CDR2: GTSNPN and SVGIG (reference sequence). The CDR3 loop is CAWSGTLVSPVFF. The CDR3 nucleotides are TGTGCCTGGAGTGGGACTCTCGTTTCCCCAGTGTTTTTT.

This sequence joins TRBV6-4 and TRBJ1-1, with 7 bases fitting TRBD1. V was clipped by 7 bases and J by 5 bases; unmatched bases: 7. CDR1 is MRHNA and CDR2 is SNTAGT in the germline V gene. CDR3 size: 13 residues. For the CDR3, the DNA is TGTGCCAGCACCGACAGGGTGGGGACTGAAGCTTTCTTT. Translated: CASTDRVGTEAFF.

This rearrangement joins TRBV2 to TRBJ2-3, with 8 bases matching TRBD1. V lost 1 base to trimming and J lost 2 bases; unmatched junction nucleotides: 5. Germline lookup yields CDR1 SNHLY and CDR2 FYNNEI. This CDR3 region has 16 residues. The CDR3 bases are TGTGCCAGCAGTGAAGAAGGACAGGGAAACACAGATACGCAGTATTTT. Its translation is CASSEEGQGNTDTQYF.

CDR3 bases: TGTGCCAGCAGTGAATGGGCTAGCGGGACCAAAAACATTCAGTACTTC. The encoded protein is CASSEWASGTKNIQYF. This chain connects TRBV6-1 to TRBJ2-4, with 9 positions matching TRBD2. CDR3 length: 16 amino acids. V lost 2 bases and J lost 2; bases outside the gene matches: 4. Germline lookup yields CDR1 MNHNS and CDR2 SASEGT.

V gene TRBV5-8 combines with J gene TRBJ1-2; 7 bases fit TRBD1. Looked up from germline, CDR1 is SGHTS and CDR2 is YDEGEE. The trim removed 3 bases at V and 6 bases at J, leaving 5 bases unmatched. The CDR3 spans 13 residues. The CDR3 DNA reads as TGTGCCAGCAGCTGGGGACAGTATAATGGCTACACCTTC. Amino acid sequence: CASSWGQYNGYTF.

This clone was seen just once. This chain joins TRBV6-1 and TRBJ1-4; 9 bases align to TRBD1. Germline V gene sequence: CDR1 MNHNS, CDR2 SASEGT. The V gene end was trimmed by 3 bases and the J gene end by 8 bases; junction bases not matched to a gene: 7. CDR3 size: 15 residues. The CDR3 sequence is CASSDQTGGNEKLFF. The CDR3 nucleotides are TGTGCCAGCAGTGACCAGACAGGGGGTAACGAAAAACTGTTTTTT.

DNA for the CDR3: TGTGCCAGCAAAGTGTATGGACAGGGTGGGCCGGGACAGCCCCAGCATTTT. It is translated as CASKVYGQGGPGQPQHF. The chain joins TRBV27 to TRBJ1-5, with 8 bases identical to TRBD1. V shed 7 bases, J shed 7 bases, and the junction held 18 bases outside the gene matches. Per germline, CDR1 MNHEY and CDR2 SMNVEV (reference sequence). The CDR3 sequence is 17 residues long.

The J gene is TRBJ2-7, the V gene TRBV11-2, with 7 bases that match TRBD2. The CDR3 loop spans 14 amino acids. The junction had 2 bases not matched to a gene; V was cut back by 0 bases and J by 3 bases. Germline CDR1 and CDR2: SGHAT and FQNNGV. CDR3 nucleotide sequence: TGTGCCAGCAGCTTAGACCAGCGGGGCTACGAGCAGTACTTC. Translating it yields CASSLDQRGYEQYF.

The chain's CDR3 is CASRKGGSGEQYF. The DNA of the CDR3 is TGTGCCAGCAGAAAAGGGGGTTCCGGCGAGCAGTACTTC. The gene calls are TRBV27 and TRBJ2-7; D possibly corresponds to TRBD1 (6 bases). V was clipped by 6 bases and J by 6 bases, with 15 bases between them. There are 13 residues in the CDR3. Germline V lookup: CDR1 MNHEY, CDR2 SMNVEV (reference sequence).

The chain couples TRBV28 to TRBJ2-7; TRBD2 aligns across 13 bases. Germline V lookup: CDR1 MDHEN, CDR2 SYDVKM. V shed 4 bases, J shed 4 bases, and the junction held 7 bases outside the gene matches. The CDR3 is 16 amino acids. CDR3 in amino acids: CASSSPTSGRRYEQYF. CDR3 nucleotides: TGTGCCAGCAGTTCACCGACTAGCGGGAGGAGGTACGAGCAGTACTTC.

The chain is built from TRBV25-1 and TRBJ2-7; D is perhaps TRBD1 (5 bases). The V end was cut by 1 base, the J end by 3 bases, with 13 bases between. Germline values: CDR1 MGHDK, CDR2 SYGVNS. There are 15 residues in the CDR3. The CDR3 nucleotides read TGTGCCAGCAGTGAATTGTTGGGGCCCCACTACGAGCAGTACTTC. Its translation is CASSELLGPHYEQYF.

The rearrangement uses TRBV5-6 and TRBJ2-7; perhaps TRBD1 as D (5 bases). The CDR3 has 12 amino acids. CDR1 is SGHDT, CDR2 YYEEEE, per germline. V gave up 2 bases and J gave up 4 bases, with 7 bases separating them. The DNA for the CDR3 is TGTGCCAGCAGCTTCCAGGGTTACGAGCAGTACTTC. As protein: CASSFQGYEQYF.

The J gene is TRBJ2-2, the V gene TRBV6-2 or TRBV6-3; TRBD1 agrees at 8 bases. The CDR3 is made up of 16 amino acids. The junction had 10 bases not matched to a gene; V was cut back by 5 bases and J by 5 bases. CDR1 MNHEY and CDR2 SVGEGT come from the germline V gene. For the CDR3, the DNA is TGTGCCAGCAGTCCCGCCACAGGGGGATGGACCGGGGAGCTGTTTTTT. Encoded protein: CASSPATGGWTGELFF.

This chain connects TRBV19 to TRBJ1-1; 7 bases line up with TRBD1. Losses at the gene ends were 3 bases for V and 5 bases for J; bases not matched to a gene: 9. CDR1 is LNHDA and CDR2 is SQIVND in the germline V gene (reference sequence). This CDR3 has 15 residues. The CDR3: CASSIGLQGQTEAFF. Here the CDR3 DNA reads TGTGCCAGTAGTATTGGCCTACAGGGGCAGACTGAAGCTTTCTTT.

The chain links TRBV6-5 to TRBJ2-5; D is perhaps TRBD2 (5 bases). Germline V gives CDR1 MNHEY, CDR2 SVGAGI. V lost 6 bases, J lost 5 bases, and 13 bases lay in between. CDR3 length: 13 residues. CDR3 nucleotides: TGTGCCAGCAGCTCTCCAGGAGGCGAGACCCAGTACTTC. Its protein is CASSSPGGETQYF.

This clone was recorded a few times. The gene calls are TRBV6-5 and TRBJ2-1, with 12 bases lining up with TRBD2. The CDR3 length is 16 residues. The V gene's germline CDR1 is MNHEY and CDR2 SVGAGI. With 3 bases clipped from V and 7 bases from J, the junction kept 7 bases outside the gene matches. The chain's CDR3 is CASSYPTSGGLNEQFF. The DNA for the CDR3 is TGTGCCAGCAGTTATCCGACTAGCGGGGGATTAAATGAGCAGTTCTTC.

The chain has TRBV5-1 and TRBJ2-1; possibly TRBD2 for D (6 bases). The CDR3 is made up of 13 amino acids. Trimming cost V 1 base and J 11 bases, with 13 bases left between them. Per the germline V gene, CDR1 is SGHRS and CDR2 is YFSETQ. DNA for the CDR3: TGCGCCAGCAGCTTGTCTAGGGACTCCAAGCAGTTCTTC. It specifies CASSLSRDSKQFF.

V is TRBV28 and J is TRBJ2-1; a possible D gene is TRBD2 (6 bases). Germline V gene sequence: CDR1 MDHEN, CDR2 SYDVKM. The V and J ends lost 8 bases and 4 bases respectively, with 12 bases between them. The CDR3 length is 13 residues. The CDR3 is CASQGLLYNEQFF. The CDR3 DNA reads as TGTGCCAGCCAGGGACTGCTGTACAATGAGCAGTTCTTC.

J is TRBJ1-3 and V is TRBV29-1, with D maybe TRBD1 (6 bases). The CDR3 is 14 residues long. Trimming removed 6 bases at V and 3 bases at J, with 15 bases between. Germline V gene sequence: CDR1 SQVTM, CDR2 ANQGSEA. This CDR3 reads CSVGAGTFGNTIYF. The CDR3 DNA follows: TGCAGCGTGGGGGCTGGGACATTTGGAAACACCATATATTTT.

As DNA, the CDR3 is TGTGCCAGCAGCTTAGGCTGGGGCCACTACAATGAGCAGTTCTTC. Protein: CASSLGWGHYNEQFF. This chain links TRBV7-2 with TRBJ2-1; D is perhaps TRBD1 (5 bases). Germline V gene sequence: CDR1 SGHTA, CDR2 FQGNSA. The CDR3 consists of 15 residues. V lost 1 base to trimming and J lost 3 bases, with 10 bases between them.

CDR3 region: CASSFRQGDDTQYF. DNA for the CDR3: TGTGCCAGCAGCTTCCGGCAGGGGGATGATACGCAGTATTTT. This chain joins TRBV11-1 and TRBJ2-3; the match to TRBD1 covers 7 bases. V lost 3 bases to trimming and J lost 6 bases; unmatched junction nucleotides: 6. The germline V gene encodes CDR1 SGHAT and CDR2 FQDESV (reference sequence). The CDR3 spans 14 residues.

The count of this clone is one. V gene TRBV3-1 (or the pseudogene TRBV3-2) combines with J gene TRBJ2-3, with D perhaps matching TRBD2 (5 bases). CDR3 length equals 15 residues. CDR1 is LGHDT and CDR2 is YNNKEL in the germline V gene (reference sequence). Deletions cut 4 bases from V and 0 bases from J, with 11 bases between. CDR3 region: CASSPWTGSTDTQYF. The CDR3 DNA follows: TGTGCCAGCAGCCCCTGGACGGGAAGCACAGATACGCAGTATTTT.

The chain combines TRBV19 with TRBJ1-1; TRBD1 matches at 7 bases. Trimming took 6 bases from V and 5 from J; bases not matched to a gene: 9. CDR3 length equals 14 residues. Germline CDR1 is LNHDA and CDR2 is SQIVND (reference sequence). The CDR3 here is CASRPTGRITEAFF. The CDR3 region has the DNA TGTGCCAGTAGGCCGACAGGGAGGATAACTGAAGCTTTCTTT.

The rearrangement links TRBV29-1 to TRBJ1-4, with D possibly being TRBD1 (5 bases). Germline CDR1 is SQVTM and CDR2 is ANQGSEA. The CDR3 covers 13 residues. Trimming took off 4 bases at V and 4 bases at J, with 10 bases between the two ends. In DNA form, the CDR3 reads TGCAGCGTTGTGGGCAGGGATAATGAAAAACTGTTTTTT. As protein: CSVVGRDNEKLFF. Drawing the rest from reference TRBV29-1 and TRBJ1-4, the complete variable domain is SAVISQKPSRDICQRGTSLTIQCQVDSQVTMMFWYRQQPGQSLTLIATANQGSEATYESGFVIDKFPISRPNLTFSTLTVSNMSPEDSSIYLCSVVGRDNEKLFFGSGTQLSVL.

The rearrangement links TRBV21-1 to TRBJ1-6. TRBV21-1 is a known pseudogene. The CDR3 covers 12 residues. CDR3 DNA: TGTGCCAGCAGCACTCATAATTCACCCCTCCACTTT. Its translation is CASSTHNSPLHF.